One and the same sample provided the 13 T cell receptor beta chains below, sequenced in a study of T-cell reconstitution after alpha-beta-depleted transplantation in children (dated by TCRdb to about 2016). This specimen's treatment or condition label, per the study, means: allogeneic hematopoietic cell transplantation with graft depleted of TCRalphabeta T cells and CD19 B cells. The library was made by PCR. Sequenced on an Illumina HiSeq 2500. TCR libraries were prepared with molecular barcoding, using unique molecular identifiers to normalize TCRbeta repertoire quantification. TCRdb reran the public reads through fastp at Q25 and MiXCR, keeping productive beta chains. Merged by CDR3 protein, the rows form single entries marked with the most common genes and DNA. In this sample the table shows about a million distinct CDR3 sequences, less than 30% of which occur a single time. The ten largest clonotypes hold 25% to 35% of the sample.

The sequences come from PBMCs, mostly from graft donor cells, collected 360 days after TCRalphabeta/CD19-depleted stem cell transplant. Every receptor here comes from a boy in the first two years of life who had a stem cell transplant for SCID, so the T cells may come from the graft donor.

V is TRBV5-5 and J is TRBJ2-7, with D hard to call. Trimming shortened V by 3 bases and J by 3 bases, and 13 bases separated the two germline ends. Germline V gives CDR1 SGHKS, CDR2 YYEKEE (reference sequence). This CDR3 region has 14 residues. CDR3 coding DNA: TGTGCCAGCAGCTCCAACTCGGGCGGCTACGAGCAGTACTTC. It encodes CASSSNSGGYEQYF.

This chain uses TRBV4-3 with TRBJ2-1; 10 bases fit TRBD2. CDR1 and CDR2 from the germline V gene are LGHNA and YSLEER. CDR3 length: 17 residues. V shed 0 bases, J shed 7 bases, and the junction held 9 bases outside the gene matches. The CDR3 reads CASSQDDGLAAFNEQFF. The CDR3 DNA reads TGCGCCAGCAGCCAAGATGACGGACTAGCGGCCTTTAATGAGCAGTTCTTC.

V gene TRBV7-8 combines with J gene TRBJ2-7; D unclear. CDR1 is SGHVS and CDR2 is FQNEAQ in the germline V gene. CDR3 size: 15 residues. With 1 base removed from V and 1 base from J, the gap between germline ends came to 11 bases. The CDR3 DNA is TGTGCCAGCAGCTTAGAGCGAGTCCCGTCCTACGAGCAGTACTTC. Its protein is CASSLERVPSYEQYF. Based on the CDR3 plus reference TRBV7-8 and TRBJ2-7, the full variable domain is GAGVSQSPRYKVAKRGQDVALRCDPISGHVSLFWYQQALGQGPEFLTYFQNEAQLDKSGLPSDRFFAERPEGSVSTLKIQRTQQEDSAVYLCASSLERVPSYEQYFGPGTRLTVT.

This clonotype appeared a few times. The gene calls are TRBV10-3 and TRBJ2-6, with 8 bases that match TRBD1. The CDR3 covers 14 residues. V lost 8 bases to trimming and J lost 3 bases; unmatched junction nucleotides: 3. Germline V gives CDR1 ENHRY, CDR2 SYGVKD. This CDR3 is CAIADRVGANVLTF. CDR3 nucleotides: TGTGCCATCGCGGACAGGGTTGGGGCCAACGTCCTGACTTTC.

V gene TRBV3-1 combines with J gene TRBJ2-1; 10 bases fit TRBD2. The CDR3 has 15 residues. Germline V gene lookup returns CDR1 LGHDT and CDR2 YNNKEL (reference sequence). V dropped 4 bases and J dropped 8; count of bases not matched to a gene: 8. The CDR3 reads CASSLPSGGDHEQFF. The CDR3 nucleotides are TGTGCCAGCAGCCTCCCAAGCGGGGGGGACCATGAGCAGTTCTTC.

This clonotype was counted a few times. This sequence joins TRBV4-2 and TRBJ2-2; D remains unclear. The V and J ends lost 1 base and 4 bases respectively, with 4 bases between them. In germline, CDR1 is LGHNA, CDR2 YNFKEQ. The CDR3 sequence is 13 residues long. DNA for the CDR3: TGTGCCAGCAGCCAAGTAATCACCGGGGAGCTGTTTTTT. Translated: CASSQVITGELFF.

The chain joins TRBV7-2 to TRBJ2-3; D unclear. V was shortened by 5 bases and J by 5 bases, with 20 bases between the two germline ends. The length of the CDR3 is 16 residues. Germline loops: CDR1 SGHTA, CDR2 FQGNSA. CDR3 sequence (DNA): TGTGCCAGCAGCCTGGGAATGAGCCGGACCAAAGATACGCAGTATTTT. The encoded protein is CASSLGMSRTKDTQYF.

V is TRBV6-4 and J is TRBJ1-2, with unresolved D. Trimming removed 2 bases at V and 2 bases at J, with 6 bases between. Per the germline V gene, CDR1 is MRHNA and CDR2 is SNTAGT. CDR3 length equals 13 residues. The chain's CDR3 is CASSDKDNYGYTF. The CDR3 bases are TGTGCCAGCAGTGACAAAGACAACTATGGCTACACCTTC.

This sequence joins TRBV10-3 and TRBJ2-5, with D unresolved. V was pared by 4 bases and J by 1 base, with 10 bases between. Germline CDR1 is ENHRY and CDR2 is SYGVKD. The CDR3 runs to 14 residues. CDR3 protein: CAISGSYVQETQYF. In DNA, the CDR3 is TGTGCCATCAGTGGCTCGTATGTCCAAGAGACCCAGTACTTC.

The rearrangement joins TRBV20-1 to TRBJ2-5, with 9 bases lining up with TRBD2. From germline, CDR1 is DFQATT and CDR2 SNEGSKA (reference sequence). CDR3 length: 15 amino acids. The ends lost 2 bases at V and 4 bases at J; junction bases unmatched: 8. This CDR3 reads CSARYAGGARETQYF. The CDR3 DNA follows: TGCAGTGCTAGATATGCGGGGGGGGCGAGAGAGACCCAGTACTTC.

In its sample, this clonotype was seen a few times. The DNA for the CDR3 is TGTGCCAGCAGCCAAGATCGTCCAGAATTAGACACTGAAGCTTTCTTT. Translating gives CASSQDRPELDTEAFF. The rearrangement uses TRBV4-2 and TRBJ1-1; no definite D call. V lost 0 bases and J 3 bases, leaving 14 bases between the germline ends. Germline V gives CDR1 LGHNA, CDR2 YNFKEQ. This CDR3 spans 16 amino acids.

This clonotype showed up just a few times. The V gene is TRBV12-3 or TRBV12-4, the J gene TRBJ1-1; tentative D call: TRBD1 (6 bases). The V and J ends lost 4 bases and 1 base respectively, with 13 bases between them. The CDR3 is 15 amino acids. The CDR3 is CASSWSRGKNTEAFF. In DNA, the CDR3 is TGTGCCAGCAGTTGGAGCAGGGGCAAGAACACTGAAGCTTTCTTT.

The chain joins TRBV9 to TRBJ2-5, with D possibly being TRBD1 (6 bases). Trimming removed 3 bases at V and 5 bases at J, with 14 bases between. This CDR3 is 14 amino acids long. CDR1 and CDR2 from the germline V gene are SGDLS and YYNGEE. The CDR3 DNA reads TGTGCCAGCAGCGAGACACAGGGTGGGGAGACCCAGTACTTC. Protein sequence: CASSETQGGETQYF.